This T cell receptor beta chain originates from a study of blood T cell repertoires in COVID-19. Study as a whole: The study drew acute and convalescent COVID-19 samples from the United States, Italy and Spain. The cDNA or gDNA used as material had been derived from T cells, B-cell-depleted T cells, or PBMCs.

Those enrolled in Seattle joined during active infection and were followed longitudinally afterward. This clone was seen a handful of times. Trimming removed 5 bases from V and 4 bases from J; junction bases left unmatched: 8. Germline CDR1 is SGHTA and CDR2 is FQGNSA. The CDR3 sequence is 15 residues long. Original methodology: Amplification of reference gene primers provided the estimated nucleated cell counts. The protocol was immunoSEQ multiplex PCR, while the TCRdb copy is restricted to in-frame clones and leaves out a portion. The DNA was the basis for D and trimming; V, J and clone size are from that table. The sample gives about 49,000 clones, under 90% of which show up once; about a fifth is in the top ten.

The sequence was collected from a woman of 80 years or more with COVID-19, enrolled during active disease. Sequencing was carried out using peripheral blood. The rearrangement joins TRBV7-2 to TRBJ2-5, with 9 bases fitting TRBD2. CDR3 amino acids: CASSQRSGRLETQYF. For the CDR3, the DNA is TGTGCCAGCAGCCAGAGGAGCGGGAGGTTAGAGACCCAGTACTTC.